A single sample gave rise to the 19 T cell receptor beta chains below, sequenced in a study of T cell repertoires in cytomegalovirus infection. Via MiXCR, TCRdb re-called the reads, giving one row per CDR3 protein. This table holds a few hundred thousand distinct CDR3 sequences, approximately 8.3% found once. The sequenced sample consisted of PBMCs. These receptors originate from a human donor in good health (CMV status not recorded). Some clones in this sample may be carry-over from other donors' samples.

Ten or more counts support this clonotype. The chain is built from TRBV11-2 and TRBJ1-1; D uncertain. V was trimmed by 1 base and J by 6 bases, leaving 12 bases between them. The CDR3 contains 14 residues. Germline lookup yields CDR1 SGHAT and CDR2 FQNNGV. CDR3: CASSLGQRAAEAFF. The CDR3 DNA follows: TGTGCCAGCAGCTTAGGGCAGAGGGCGGCTGAAGCTTTCTTT.

This clonotype appeared many times. The chain has TRBV12-3 or TRBV12-4 and TRBJ2-1; no reliable D call. V dropped 7 bases and J dropped 4 bases, with 5 bases sitting between them. CDR3 size: 11 residues. Here the CDR3 DNA reads TGTGCCAGCACCCTATACAATGAGCAGTTCTTC. Residues: CASTLYNEQFF.

A few counts support this clonotype. The chain employs TRBV10-3 and TRBJ1-5; D is uncertain. The V and J ends lost 6 bases and 1 base respectively, with 13 bases between them. The CDR3 consists of 15 residues. Germline values: CDR1 ENHRY, CDR2 SYGVKD. The CDR3, as DNA: TGTGCCATCAGGAACGGGAGCCTGAGCAATCAGCCCCAGCATTTT. This translates into CAIRNGSLSNQPQHF.

This clonotype came up many times. The CDR3 loop is CASSPGHHGYTF. CDR3 sequence (DNA): TGTGCCAGCTCACCAGGGCACCATGGCTACACCTTC. The chain has TRBV18 and TRBJ1-2; unclear D gene. Deletions cut 2 bases from V and 6 bases from J, with 7 bases between. The CDR3 length is 12 residues. Germline V gene lookup returns CDR1 KGHSH and CDR2 LQKENI.

This clonotype was seen more than once but under ten times. The chain links TRBV2 to TRBJ2-2; the D is unclear. Trimming left V 6 bases short and J 1 base short, with 12 bases between. The CDR3 runs 15 residues. Germline V gene sequence: CDR1 SNHLY, CDR2 FYNNEI. The CDR3 is CASRERSGNTGELFF. In DNA form, the CDR3 reads TGTGCCAGCAGAGAACGGTCCGGGAACACCGGGGAGCTGTTTTTT. The complete variable domain, with remaining parts taken from reference TRBV2 and TRBJ2-2, reads EPEVTQTPSHQVTQMGQEVILRCVPISNHLYFYWYRQILGQKVEFLVSFYNNEISEKSEIFDDQFSVERPDGSNFTLKIRSTKLEDSAMYFCASRERSGNTGELFFGEGSRLTVL.

Many counts were recorded for this clonotype. This rearrangement joins TRBV7-2 to TRBJ1-1; 11 positions agree with TRBD1. The V gene's germline CDR1 is SGHTA and CDR2 FQGNSA. J was trimmed by 4 bases and V by 5 bases; bases with no gene match: 6. This CDR3 region has 15 residues. CDR3 nucleotide sequence: TGTGCCAGCAGCCGGGGACAGGGGGTGGGCACTGAAGCTTTCTTT. Residues: CASSRGQGVGTEAFF.

This clonotype was picked up many times. Written as DNA, the CDR3 is TGTGCCAGCAGCTTAGCGTGGGCGGGTGAGCAGTACTTC. Protein product: CASSLAWAGEQYF. The V and J genes are TRBV7-6 and TRBJ2-7, with D maybe TRBD2 (5 bases). The V gene's germline CDR1 is SGHVS and CDR2 FNYEAQ. The V end was cut by 0 bases, the J end by 7 bases, with 10 bases between. This CDR3 is 13 amino acids long.

This clonotype was seen ten or more times. The chain joins TRBV11-2 to TRBJ2-1; D may correspond to TRBD1 or TRBD2 (5 bases each). V dropped 0 bases and J dropped 10 bases, with 7 bases sitting between them. This CDR3 comprises 12 residues. The germline CDR1 and CDR2 sequences are SGHAT and FQNNGV. CDR3 DNA: TGTGCCAGCAGCTTAGATTGGGGGGAGCAGTTCTTC. Protein product: CASSLDWGEQFF.

At least ten counts were recorded for this clonotype. This sequence joins TRBV4-2 and TRBJ1-2, with unresolved D. This CDR3 comprises 15 residues. Germline CDR1 LGHNA, CDR2 YNFKEQ. Trimming pared 1 base from V and 0 bases from J, leaving 9 bases between. The DNA of the CDR3 is TGTGCCAGCAGCCAAGGGCGACCCTCTAACTATGGCTACACCTTC. Its protein product is CASSQGRPSNYGYTF.

This clonotype was seen many times. DNA of the CDR3: TGTGCCAGCAGCTTATCTCAGGACACCCCCTACGAGCAGTACTTC. Protein: CASSLSQDTPYEQYF. The chain couples TRBV7-2 to TRBJ2-7; tentatively, D is TRBD1 (5 bases). This CDR3 region has 15 residues. In germline, CDR1 is SGHTA, CDR2 FQGNSA. Trimming stripped 2 bases from V and 2 bases from J, with 13 bases between.

This rearrangement joins TRBV20-1 to TRBJ2-5; 12 bases align to TRBD2. This CDR3 comprises 16 residues. The V gene's germline CDR1 is DFQATT and CDR2 SNEGSKA (reference sequence). The junction had 8 bases not matched to a gene; V was cut back by 3 bases and J by 3 bases. The CDR3 sequence: CSASRSWTSGEETQYF. Here the CDR3 DNA reads TGCAGTGCTAGTAGAAGTTGGACTAGCGGGGAAGAGACCCAGTACTTC.

This clonotype came up many times. This rearrangement joins TRBV2 to TRBJ2-7, with 7 positions matching TRBD2. The junction had 4 bases not matched to a gene; V was cut back by 2 bases and J by 3 bases. CDR3 length equals 14 residues. Germline values: CDR1 SNHLY, CDR2 FYNNEI. CDR3 region: CASSESGTDYEQYF. CDR3 coding DNA: TGTGCCAGCAGTGAAAGCGGGACTGACTACGAGCAGTACTTC.

This clonotype has ten or more counts. The CDR3 region has the DNA TGTGCCAGCAGCTTAGAAATGGGCCCCTACGAGCAGTACTTC. As protein: CASSLEMGPYEQYF. V is TRBV7-8 and J is TRBJ2-7; D is uncertain. This CDR3 has 14 amino acids. Looked up from germline, CDR1 is SGHVS and CDR2 is FQNEAQ. The V and J ends lost 1 base and 2 bases respectively, with 9 bases between them.

In this sample, this clonotype turned up a few times. J is TRBJ2-7 and V is TRBV18, with 8 bases matching TRBD1. The germline V gene has CDR1 KGHSH and CDR2 LQKENI. Germline trimming cut 5 bases from V and 6 bases from J; bases unmatched to any gene: 6. The CDR3 spans 13 residues. The CDR3 here is CASSELDRGEQYF. As DNA, the CDR3 is TGTGCCAGCTCAGAGCTTGACAGGGGCGAGCAGTACTTC. Looking up the rest from reference TRBV18 and TRBJ2-7 gives the full variable domain: NAGVMQNPRHLVRRRGQEARLRCSPMKGHSHVYWYRQLPEEGLKFMVYLQKENIIDESGMPKERFSAEFPKEGPSILRIQQVVRGDSAAYFCASSELDRGEQYFGPGTRLTVT.

The table lists this clonotype with many counts. The chain joins TRBV6-2 or TRBV6-3 to TRBJ1-1, with a possible D match to TRBD1 (5 bases). Per germline, CDR1 MNHEY and CDR2 SVGEGT. V lost 6 bases to trimming and J lost 7 bases, with 18 bases between them. CDR3 length equals 14 residues. In DNA, the CDR3 is TGTGCCAGCAGCGACTCAGGAGGGGCATTTGAAGCTTTCTTT. Protein: CASSDSGGAFEAFF.

The rearrangement uses TRBV12-5 and TRBJ1-3; 9 nucleotides match TRBD1. J was trimmed by 0 bases and V by 5 bases; bases with no gene match: 5. The CDR3 extends over 16 amino acids. Germline-derived CDR1 and CDR2 are LGHNT and FRNRAP. In nucleotides, the CDR3 is TGTGCTAGTGGTACCGGACAGGGGCTCTCTGGAAACACCATATATTTT. Amino acids: CASGTGQGLSGNTIYF.

The CDR3 region is CASSKQGNYEQYF. The CDR3 DNA reads as TGCGCCAGCAGCAAGCAGGGGAACTACGAGCAGTACTTC. The genes are TRBV5-1 and TRBJ2-7; D possibly corresponds to TRBD1 (6 bases). V dropped 4 bases and J dropped 3 bases, with 11 bases sitting between them. There are 13 residues in the CDR3. Germline assignment: CDR1 SGHRS and CDR2 YFSETQ.

As regards this clonotype: This may be a read error: a much more frequent sequence differs by one nucleotide. DNA of the CDR3: TGTGCCAGCAGTTCATCTCCACATGGCTACACCTTC. Translation: CASSSSPHGYTF. V and J are TRBV28 and TRBJ1-2; D remains ambiguous. V lost 4 bases, J lost 6 bases, and 9 bases lay in between. The germline CDR1 and CDR2 sequences are MDHEN and SYDVKM. The CDR3 spans 12 residues.

At least ten counts were recorded for this clonotype. The V and J genes are TRBV4-1 and TRBJ2-5, with 7 positions matching TRBD1. CDR1 and CDR2 (germline): MGHRA, YSYEKL. Germline trimming cut 0 bases from V and 1 base from J; bases unmatched to any gene: 8. The length of the CDR3 is 17 residues. CDR3 sequence reads: CASSQDPTRGSQETQYF. In DNA form, the CDR3 reads TGCGCCAGCAGCCAAGATCCAACCAGGGGGAGCCAAGAGACCCAGTACTTC.